This TCR beta chain derives from a study of high-grade serous ovarian cancer treatment subgroups. Tumor samples were taken before definitive surgery or chemotherapy. Only in-frame clones appear in the TCRdb table, and some are missing; sequencing was by immunoSEQ multiplex PCR. The sample contains about 28,000 clones, about 88% of which appear only once. The sequencing sample was made of tumor tissue. The source is a human donor with high-grade serous ovarian cancer.

CDR3 loop: CASSSTGEIKNIQYF. The CDR3 DNA is TGCGCCAGCAGCTCTACAGGGGAAATCAAAAACATTCAGTACTTC. The chain is built from TRBV5-1 and TRBJ2-4; 7 bases fit TRBD1. V shed 3 bases, J shed 3 bases, and the junction held 6 bases outside the gene matches. CDR3 length: 15 residues. Looked up from germline, CDR1 is SGHRS and CDR2 is YFSETQ. Variable domain in full (rest from reference TRBV5-1 and TRBJ2-4): KAGVTQTPRYLIKTRGQQVTLSCSPISGHRSVSWYQQTPGQGLQFLFEYFSETQRNKGNFPGRFSGRQFSNSRSEMNVSTLELGDSALYLCASSSTGEIKNIQYFGAGTRLSVL.